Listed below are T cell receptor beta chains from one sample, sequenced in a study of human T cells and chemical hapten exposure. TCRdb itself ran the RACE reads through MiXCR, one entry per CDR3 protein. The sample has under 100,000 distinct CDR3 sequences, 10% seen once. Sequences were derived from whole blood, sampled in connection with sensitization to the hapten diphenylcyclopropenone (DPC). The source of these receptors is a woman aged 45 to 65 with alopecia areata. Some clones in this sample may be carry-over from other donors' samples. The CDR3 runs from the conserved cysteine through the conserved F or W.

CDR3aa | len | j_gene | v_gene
CSAIRSRTGVEAFF | 14 | TRBJ1-1 | TRBV20-1
CAILMNTEAFF | 11 | TRBJ1-1 | TRBV28
CATSSGLSIDEQFF | 14 | TRBJ2-1 | TRBV15
CAITGTSGARSYEQYF | 16 | TRBJ2-7 | TRBV10-3
CASSLVASHQETQYF | 15 | TRBJ2-5 | TRBV7-2
CASSLGYGGRSYNEQFF | 17 | TRBJ2-1 | TRBV7-9
CASSLSRQVGEQYF | 14 | TRBJ2-7 | TRBV5-1
CASSPQLAGAGELFF | 15 | TRBJ2-2 | TRBV5-6
CASRLGQGPYNEQFF | 15 | TRBJ2-1 | TRBV5-1
CASSQDSRGGGRTDTQYF | 18 | TRBJ2-3 | TRBV4-3
CASSVAGGFYNEQFF | 15 | TRBJ2-1 | TRBV6-4
CASRRGLARPQETQYF | 16 | TRBJ2-5 | TRBV2
CASSLVGHRGEDYGYTF | 17 | TRBJ1-2 | TRBV7-8